This entry lists 26 T cell receptor beta chains sequenced from one sample in a study of beta chain features in type 1 diabetes. Investigators reverse transcribed all isolated RNA, so they sequenced expressed TCRB transcripts. Sequencing was performed with immunoSEQ multiplex PCR; in TCRdb, only in-frame clones are kept and a portion is missing. The table shows about 140,000 clones, with roughly 9.7% occurring only once. The material sequenced was central memory CD4+ T cells from blood. The receptor source for this set is a woman aged 40 to 50 in good health.

The chain links TRBV6-6 to TRBJ1-4, with D possibly TRBD1 on 6 matching bases. CDR1 is MNHNY, CDR2 SVGAGI, per germline (reference sequence). V gave up 5 bases and J gave up 10 bases, with 17 bases separating them. The CDR3 contains 14 residues. The CDR3 is CASSRDGVGGKLFF. In DNA, the CDR3 is TGTGCCAGCAGTCGGGACGGAGTAGGGGGAAAACTGTTTTTT.

This chain joins TRBV7-2 and TRBJ2-5; TRBD2 agrees at 11 bases. The germline CDR1 and CDR2 sequences are SGHTA and FQGNSA. The CDR3 covers 15 residues. Trimming cost V 4 bases and J 2 bases; bases outside gene matches: 3. CDR3 nucleotides: TGTGCCAGCAGCTCGCGACTAGCGGGGCAAGAGACCCAGTACTTC. This sequence encodes CASSSRLAGQETQYF.

This clone has only a few counts. This chain links TRBV7-9 with TRBJ2-2; D possibly corresponds to TRBD1 (6 bases). Trimming pared 10 bases from V and 2 bases from J, leaving 14 bases between. The CDR3 loop spans 14 amino acids. The germline V gene encodes CDR1 SEHNR and CDR2 FQNEAQ (reference sequence). The CDR3 coding sequence is TGTGCCAACCTTCCCAGGGGCAACACCGGGGAGCTGTTTTTT. It yields the protein CANLPRGNTGELFF.

This clone was detected a few times. This chain joins TRBV9 and TRBJ1-1; 7 nucleotides agree with TRBD1. Germline V CDR1 and CDR2: SGDLS, YYNGEE. Trimming cost V 1 base and J 6 bases; bases outside gene matches: 9. The CDR3 is 15 amino acids. CDR3 amino acids: CASSVLTGPLPEAFF. The CDR3 DNA reads TGTGCCAGCAGCGTACTGACAGGGCCGTTACCTGAAGCTTTCTTT.

The chain links TRBV6-5 to TRBJ2-7; 10 nucleotides agree with TRBD2. Germline loops: CDR1 MNHEY, CDR2 SVGAGI. Trimming cost V 6 bases and J 4 bases; bases outside gene matches: 6. CDR3 size: 14 residues. The CDR3 DNA reads as TGTGCCAGCAGCTTTCAGCGGGGGGGTTACGAGCAGTACTTC. This gives the protein CASSFQRGGYEQYF.

The chain uses TRBV5-1 and TRBJ2-5, with 7 nucleotides matching TRBD1. Germline V gene sequence: CDR1 SGHRS, CDR2 YFSETQ. This CDR3 is 17 amino acids long. The junction had 21 bases not matched to a gene; V was cut back by 4 bases and J by 9 bases. CDR3 sequence (DNA): TGCGCCAGCAGCCTGGCAAATCTCCGGGACAGCCAGGGGGCCCAGTACTTC. Its protein is CASSLANLRDSQGAQYF.

The chain uses TRBV5-6 and TRBJ2-1, with TRBD2 matching 11 bases. The CDR3 is 17 residues long. Germline values: CDR1 SGHDT, CDR2 YYEEEE. The junction had 7 bases not matched to a gene; V was cut back by 1 base and J by 4 bases. As DNA, the CDR3 is TGTGCCAGCAGCTTGTCGACTAGCGGGGCCTATTACAATGAGCAGTTCTTC. Residues: CASSLSTSGAYYNEQFF. The variable domain in full, with the rest retrieved from reference TRBV5-6 and TRBJ2-1, is DAGVTQSPTHLIKTRGQQVTLRCSPKSGHDTVSWYQQALGQGPQFIFQYYEEEERQRGNFPDRFSGHQFPNYSSELNVNALLLGDSALYLCASSLSTSGAYYNEQFFGPGTRLTVL.

The chain uses TRBV7-2 and TRBJ2-1; D perhaps matches TRBD2 (5 bases). V shed 6 bases and J shed 9 bases, with 9 bases lying between them. The CDR3 is made up of 11 amino acids. Per germline, CDR1 SGHTA and CDR2 FQGNSA. CDR3 DNA: TGTGCCAGCAGGGGCGGGCGTGAGCAGTTCTTC. Residues: CASRGGREQFF.

V gene TRBV7-2 combines with J gene TRBJ2-7; 10 positions match TRBD1. The CDR3 is 17 residues long. J gave up 5 bases and V 5 bases, and 15 bases lay outside the gene matches. From germline, CDR1 is SGHTA and CDR2 FQGNSA. The CDR3 nucleotides are TGTGCCAGCAGCCAGAGACAGGGGGCTTTTCTATTAAACGAGCAGTACTTC. It encodes CASSQRQGAFLLNEQYF. Using reference TRBV7-2 and TRBJ2-7 for the parts outside the CDR3, the full variable domain is GAGVSQSPSNKVTEKGKDVELRCDPISGHTALYWYRQSLGQGLEFLIYFQGNSAPDKSGLPSDRFSAERTGGSVSTLTIQRTQQEDSAVYLCASSQRQGAFLLNEQYFGPGTRLTVT.

This clone was counted between two and nine times. The chain is built from TRBV5-8 and TRBJ2-5; possibly TRBD2 for D (7 bases). The CDR3 loop spans 16 amino acids. Germline CDR1 SGHTS, CDR2 YDEGEE. V lost 4 bases and J lost 2, with 18 bases in between. The CDR3, as DNA: TGTGCCAGCAGCGCGGGGGCTGGCTTCTCTCAAGAGACCCAGTACTTC. Protein: CASSAGAGFSQETQYF.

In this sample, this clone turned up a few times. This chain uses TRBV11-2 with TRBJ1-6, with 7 bases lining up with TRBD1. V lost 5 bases, J lost 10 bases, and 11 bases stayed unmatched. This CDR3 is 15 amino acids long. Per germline, CDR1 SGHAT and CDR2 FQNNGV. The CDR3 coding sequence is TGTGCCAGCAGCCAAGGTGACAGGGACATGTCACCCCTCCACTTT. Translation: CASSQGDRDMSPLHF.

The V and J genes are TRBV9 and TRBJ2-3, with D perhaps matching TRBD1 (5 bases). Germline V gene lookup returns CDR1 SGDLS and CDR2 YYNGEE. V was shortened by 4 bases and J by 1 base, with 13 bases between the two germline ends. The CDR3 totals 15 residues. The CDR3 here is CASSPTVGGTDTQYF. The DNA of the CDR3 is TGTGCCAGCAGCCCCACGGTAGGGGGCACAGATACGCAGTATTTT.

The table lists this clone with a few counts. This chain uses TRBV27 with TRBJ2-1; D perhaps matches TRBD2 (6 bases). Germline lookup yields CDR1 MNHEY and CDR2 SMNVEV (reference sequence). CDR3 length: 13 amino acids. Trimming pared 5 bases from V and 9 bases from J, leaving 14 bases between. CDR3 DNA sequence: TGTGCCAGCAGTGCCTGGGAGGCAAGTGAGCAGTTCTTC. As protein: CASSAWEASEQFF.

There are a few counts of this clone. The J gene is TRBJ2-7, the V gene TRBV27, with 7 bases identical to TRBD1. Germline CDR1 and CDR2: MNHEY and SMNVEV (reference sequence). This CDR3 contains 14 residues. V lost 6 bases and J lost 6; bases outside the gene matches: 11. CDR3 loop: CASSPPGQHTEQYF. Written as DNA, the CDR3 is TGTGCCAGCAGCCCCCCGGGACAGCATACCGAGCAGTACTTC.

The chain combines TRBV15 with TRBJ2-3; a weak D match, TRBD1 (6 bases). V dropped 1 base and J dropped 1 base, with 15 bases sitting between them. The germline V gene has CDR1 LNHNV and CDR2 YYDKDF (reference sequence). The CDR3 sequence is 17 residues long. The CDR3 loop reads CATSRVGTRRGTDTQYF. CDR3 coding DNA: TGTGCCACCAGCAGAGTCGGGACAAGGCGAGGCACAGATACGCAGTATTTT.

This clone has only a few counts. The chain carries TRBV7-2 and TRBJ1-2, with D possibly being TRBD1 (5 bases). The V gene's germline CDR1 is SGHTA and CDR2 FQGNSA. The CDR3 runs to 13 residues. V gave up 7 bases and J gave up 7 bases, with 16 bases separating them. CDR3 bases: TGTGCCAGCACCGCGGGGCGCCGGTCTGGCTACACCTTC. Its translation: CASTAGRRSGYTF.

This clone was seen more than once but under ten times. The chain has TRBV7-8 and TRBJ1-1, with D tentatively TRBD1 (6 bases). From germline, CDR1 is SGHVS and CDR2 FQNEAQ. The CDR3 sequence is 15 residues long. Trimming left V 2 bases short and J 3 bases short, with 13 bases between. The CDR3 protein is CASSLYATGDTEAFF. CDR3 DNA: TGTGCCAGCAGCTTATATGCGACAGGAGACACTGAAGCTTTCTTT.

CDR3: CASSIQGGGRTEAFF. The CDR3 DNA follows: TGTGCCAGCAGCATCCAGGGAGGGGGGCGAACTGAAGCTTTCTTT. The chain joins TRBV7-9 to TRBJ1-1; TRBD1 is a possible D gene (6 bases). Germline CDR1 and CDR2: SEHNR and FQNEAQ (reference sequence). The CDR3 runs 15 residues. V lost 5 bases and J 5 bases, leaving 18 bases between the germline ends.

The table lists this clone with a few counts. V and J are TRBV6-1 and TRBJ2-2; possible D gene TRBD1, 6 bases. With 8 bases removed from V and 0 bases from J, the gap between germline ends came to 13 bases. The CDR3 is 15 amino acids. Germline-derived CDR1 and CDR2 are MNHNS and SASEGT. The CDR3 sequence: CASRPGTTNTGELFF. Here the CDR3 DNA reads TGTGCCAGCCGTCCGGGGACAACGAACACCGGGGAGCTGTTTTTT.

The rearrangement joins TRBV7-9 to TRBJ1-2, with 7 bases lining up with TRBD1. CDR1 and CDR2 from the germline V gene are SEHNR and FQNEAQ (reference sequence). CDR3 length: 13 amino acids. J gave up 3 bases and V 5 bases, and 3 bases lay outside the gene matches. The CDR3 loop reads CASSDQGDYGYTF. CDR3 in DNA: TGTGCCAGCAGCGACCAGGGGGACTATGGCTACACCTTC. Combining the CDR3 with reference TRBV7-9 and TRBJ1-2 gives the whole variable domain DTGVSQNPRHKITKRGQNVTFRCDPISEHNRLYWYRQTLGQGPEFLTYFQNEAQLEKSRLLSDRFSAERPKGSFSTLEIQRTEQGDSAMYLCASSDQGDYGYTFGSGTRLTVV.

The CDR3 sequence is CASSLGQGARETQYF. CDR3 DNA sequence: TGTGCCAGCAGCCTCGGACAGGGGGCGCGGGAGACCCAGTACTTC. The rearrangement joins TRBV5-8 to TRBJ2-5; 11 bases map to TRBD1. V dropped 4 bases and J dropped 5; count of bases not matched to a gene: 7. The CDR3 is 15 residues long. The germline gives CDR1 SGHTS, CDR2 YDEGEE.

This chain uses TRBV25-1 with TRBJ2-5, with 8 bases lining up with TRBD2. The V gene's germline CDR1 is MGHDK and CDR2 SYGVNS. The CDR3 is made up of 14 amino acids. With 9 bases clipped from V and 1 base from J, the junction kept 7 bases outside the gene matches. The CDR3 reads CASHGGGRQETQYF. The DNA for the CDR3 is TGTGCCAGTCACGGCGGGGGGCGCCAAGAGACCCAGTACTTC.

This clone occurred a few times. Here the CDR3 reads CASRIQASYEQYF. DNA of the CDR3: TGTGCCAGCCGGATCCAGGCCTCCTACGAGCAGTACTTC. This sequence joins TRBV6-1 and TRBJ2-7; D is unresolved. Germline CDR1 MNHNS, CDR2 SASEGT. V was cut by 8 bases and J by 0 bases, with 11 bases left in between. This CDR3 is built from 13 residues.

V and J are TRBV29-1 and TRBJ2-5; 9 positions agree with TRBD1. J lost 3 bases, V lost 4 bases, and 3 bases had no gene match. Per the germline V gene, CDR1 is SQVTM and CDR2 is ANQGSEA. This CDR3 has 13 residues. The CDR3 sequence: CSVGTGEKETQYF. CDR3 nucleotides: TGCAGCGTTGGGACAGGGGAGAAAGAGACCCAGTACTTC.

This chain joins TRBV19 and TRBJ1-2; D remains unclear. V shed 9 bases and J shed 4 bases, with 15 bases lying between them. CDR3 length equals 13 residues. Germline V gene sequence: CDR1 LNHDA, CDR2 SQIVND (reference sequence). The CDR3 loop is CASRVEGRYGYTF. The DNA for the CDR3 is TGTGCCAGCAGAGTAGAGGGCCGCTATGGCTACACCTTC.

This chain links TRBV10-3 with TRBJ1-1; TRBD1 aligns across 11 bases. Germline CDR1 and CDR2: ENHRY and SYGVKD. The CDR3 has 14 residues. J lost 2 bases, V lost 7 bases, and 3 bases had no gene match. CDR3 loop: CAINRTGGNTEAFF. CDR3 coding DNA: TGTGCCATCAACCGGACAGGGGGCAACACTGAAGCTTTCTTT.